This T cell receptor beta chain emerged from a study of cytomegalovirus exposure and HLA in healthy donors. Primers included in the PCR were 60 Vbeta and 13 Jbeta primers. Assay: immunoSEQ multiplex PCR; the TCRdb copy retains only in-frame clones and omits some. This sample has about 160,000 clones, with around 80% found just once. The CDR3 has 13 amino acids. Germline V gene sequence: CDR1 SQVTM, CDR2 ANQGSEA. Broader study findings: Association of 16,951 TCR beta sequences with HLA alleles was found at 0.05 false discovery rate in a later analysis.

Turning to this clone: Antigen: not known. An end of the junction differs from the germline gene, which may be a read error.

Sequenced input: PBMCs. The origin of this receptor is a man aged 18 to 30 in good health and CMV-seropositive. The V gene is TRBV29-1, the J gene TRBJ2-2; D may be TRBD1 (6 bases). The CDR3 sequence: CSVNTGNAGELFF. CDR3 in DNA: TGCAGCGTAAATACAGGGAACGCCGGGGAGCTGTTTTTT.